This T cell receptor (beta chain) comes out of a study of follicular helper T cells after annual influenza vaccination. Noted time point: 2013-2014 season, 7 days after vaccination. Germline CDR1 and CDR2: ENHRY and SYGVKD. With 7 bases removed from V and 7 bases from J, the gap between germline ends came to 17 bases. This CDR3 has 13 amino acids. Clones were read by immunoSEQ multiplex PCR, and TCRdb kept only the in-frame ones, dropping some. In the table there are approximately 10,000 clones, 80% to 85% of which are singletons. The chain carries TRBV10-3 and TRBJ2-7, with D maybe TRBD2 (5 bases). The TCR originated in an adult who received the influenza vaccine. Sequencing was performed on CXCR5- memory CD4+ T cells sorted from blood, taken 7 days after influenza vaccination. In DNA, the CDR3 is TGTGCCATCACCTCGAAGGTTCCGGGAGAGCAGTACTTC. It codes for CAITSKVPGEQYF.